Shown below are 24 T cell receptor beta chains from a single sample sequenced in a study of T cells in Graves' hyperthyroidism and ophthalmopathy. TCR beta CDR3 sequences were amplified from RNA transcripts. In the first-round RT-PCR of the TCR CDR3, the HTBI primer set was used. TCRdb reprocessed the multiplex PCR reads with MiXCR, giving one entry per CDR3 protein. The sample has about 640,000 distinct CDR3 sequences; 20% to 25% are singletons. Sequenced material: blood. These receptors originate from a man younger than 40 with Graves' ophthalmopathy.

This clonotype was picked up many times. The chain has TRBV28 and TRBJ1-1; TRBD1 matches at 7 bases. Germline V CDR1 and CDR2: MDHEN, SYDVKM. The CDR3 is 13 amino acids. The ends lost 9 bases at V and 3 bases at J; junction bases unmatched: 7. The CDR3 spells CASGDSYYTEAFF. The CDR3 DNA reads as TGTGCCAGTGGGGACAGCTACTACACTGAAGCTTTCTTT.

The rearrangement joins TRBV28 to TRBJ2-2; the D gene is possibly TRBD2 (5 bases). Germline CDR1 MDHEN, CDR2 SYDVKM. With 2 bases removed from V and 6 bases from J, the gap between germline ends came to 13 bases. This CDR3 is built from 15 residues. The CDR3 loop reads CASSLEREGAGELFF. The CDR3 DNA reads as TGTGCCAGCAGTTTAGAGAGGGAAGGTGCCGGGGAGCTGTTTTTT.

This clonotype was seen many times. The CDR3 reads CASSPRFPTETQYF. In DNA form, the CDR3 reads TGTGCCAGCTCACCAAGGTTCCCAACGGAGACCCAGTACTTC. The V and J genes are TRBV18 and TRBJ2-5; D is uncertain. The germline CDR1 and CDR2 sequences are KGHSH and LQKENI. The CDR3 contains 14 residues. Trimming shortened V by 2 bases and J by 5 bases, and 12 bases separated the two germline ends.

The gene calls are TRBV20-1 and TRBJ2-5; 11 positions match TRBD2. Germline trimming cut 4 bases from V and 5 bases from J; bases unmatched to any gene: 9. The germline CDR1 and CDR2 sequences are DFQATT and SNEGSKA (reference sequence). This CDR3 has 15 amino acids. The CDR3 protein is CSANSGRAYRETQYF. Written as DNA, the CDR3 is TGCAGTGCTAATAGCGGGAGGGCCTATAGGGAGACCCAGTACTTC.

This rearrangement joins TRBV29-1 to TRBJ1-2, with TRBD1 matching over 8 bases. There are 15 residues in the CDR3. The V and J ends lost 0 bases and 8 bases, in that order; junction bases with no gene match: 11. CDR1 and CDR2 (germline): SQVTM, ANQGSEA. CDR3: CSVEDQMDRVGGYTF. The CDR3 DNA is TGCAGCGTTGAAGATCAAATGGACAGGGTCGGCGGCTACACCTTC. Drawing the rest from reference TRBV29-1 and TRBJ1-2, the complete variable domain is SAVISQKPSRDICQRGTSLTIQCQVDSQVTMMFWYRQQPGQSLTLIATANQGSEATYESGFVIDKFPISRPNLTFSTLTVSNMSPEDSSIYLCSVEDQMDRVGGYTFGSGTRLTVV.

V is TRBV29-1 and J is TRBJ2-1; the match to TRBD1 covers 7 bases. There are 17 residues in the CDR3. Germline V lookup: CDR1 SQVTM, CDR2 ANQGSEA. V lost 6 bases, J lost 1 base, and 15 bases stayed unmatched. The CDR3 spells CSVTLGQQGISYNEQFF. The CDR3 nucleotides read TGCAGCGTCACCCTAGGACAACAGGGGATATCCTACAATGAGCAGTTCTTC.

This chain uses TRBV6-2 or TRBV6-3 with TRBJ2-3; maybe TRBD2 (7 bases). V gave up 1 base and J gave up 3 bases, with 11 bases separating them. Germline CDR1 reads MNHEY; CDR2 reads SVGEGT. The CDR3 length is 15 residues. In nucleotides, the CDR3 is TGTGCCAGCAGTTACTGGGGGGGCAGTACAGATACGCAGTATTTT. This gives the protein CASSYWGGSTDTQYF.

The rearrangement uses TRBV29-1 and TRBJ2-1; D perhaps matches TRBD1 (8 bases). Trimming took 6 bases from V and 0 from J, leaving 30 bases between them. The CDR3 extends over 20 amino acids. CDR1 is SQVTM, CDR2 ANQGSEA, per germline. CDR3 nucleotide sequence: TGCAGCGTGTACCACCCGGGACAGGAGCGGGGTCCGAGCTCCTACAATGAGCAGTTCTTC. This encodes CSVYHPGQERGPSSYNEQFF.

This sequence joins TRBV14 and TRBJ2-7; 10 bases map to TRBD1. V shed 3 bases and J 4 bases; nucleotides not matched to a gene: 6. The germline V gene has CDR1 SGHDN and CDR2 FVKESK. CDR3 length equals 15 residues. CDR3 sequence (DNA): TGTGCCAGCAGCCACCCGGGACAGGGGCTTTACGAGCAGTACTTC. Its translation: CASSHPGQGLYEQYF.

This clonotype was detected many times. The chain joins TRBV28 to TRBJ1-2; 10 nucleotides agree with TRBD1. In germline, CDR1 is MDHEN, CDR2 SYDVKM. Losses at the gene ends were 4 bases for V and 3 bases for J; bases not matched to a gene: 5. There are 15 residues in the CDR3. CDR3 sequence: CASSSLDRGDYGYTF. CDR3 nucleotides: TGTGCCAGCAGTTCTCTGGACAGGGGGGACTATGGCTACACCTTC.

The chain couples TRBV6-1 to TRBJ1-3; possibly TRBD1 for D (5 bases). Germline CDR1 MNHNS, CDR2 SASEGT. CDR3 length: 15 residues. V was trimmed by 6 bases and J by 8 bases, leaving 20 bases between them. CDR3 nucleotides: TGTGCCAGCAGCCCCCAGCAGGGCTCGGGGGACACCATATATTTT. Amino acids: CASSPQQGSGDTIYF.

The chain couples TRBV6-2 or TRBV6-3 to TRBJ2-1; 7 bases agree with TRBD2. There are 15 residues in the CDR3. The germline gives CDR1 MNHEY, CDR2 SVGEGT. Trimming took 4 bases from V and 8 from J; bases not matched to a gene: 11. The CDR3 region is CASSFSGSHGDEQFF. DNA for the CDR3: TGTGCCAGCAGTTTTAGCGGGTCCCACGGAGATGAGCAGTTCTTC.

This clonotype was seen ten or more times. CDR3 residues: CASKGHGGAYEQYF. In DNA, the CDR3 is TGTGCCAGTAAAGGCCATGGGGGAGCCTACGAGCAGTACTTC. The rearrangement joins TRBV28 to TRBJ2-7, with D possibly being TRBD1 or TRBD2 (5 bases each). Per the germline V gene, CDR1 is MDHEN and CDR2 is SYDVKM. With 9 bases removed from V and 2 bases from J, the gap between germline ends came to 17 bases. There are 14 residues in the CDR3. The full variable domain, with the rest looked up from reference TRBV28 and TRBJ2-7, is DVKVTQSSRYLVKRTGEKVFLECVQDMDHENMFWYRQDPGLGLRLIYFSYDVKMKEKGDIPEGYSVSREKKERFSLILESASTNQTSMYLCASKGHGGAYEQYFGPGTRLTVT.

The rearrangement uses TRBV20-1 and TRBJ2-1; 13 nucleotides line up with TRBD2. The germline V gene encodes CDR1 DFQATT and CDR2 SNEGSKA (reference sequence). The length of the CDR3 is 17 residues. Losses at the gene ends were 5 bases for V and 2 bases for J; bases not matched to a gene: 9. CDR3 coding DNA: TGCAGTGCTTGGACTAGCGGGAGCCCTAATACCTACAATGAGCAGTTCTTC. This codes for CSAWTSGSPNTYNEQFF.

This clonotype was seen only once. Possible read error: a much larger clone is one base away. The rearrangement joins TRBV28 to TRBJ1-1, with a tentative D call TRBD1 (6 bases). Trimming cost V 3 bases and J 0 bases, with 23 bases left between them. The length of the CDR3 is 19 residues. The germline V gene has CDR1 MDHEN and CDR2 SYDVKM. CDR3 coding DNA: TGTGCCAGCAGTTTGAACAGGAGGGCTGGTGAGGGGGTGAACACTGAAGCTTTCTTT. It specifies CASSLNRRAGEGVNTEAFF.

In this sample, this clonotype turned up many times. This chain uses TRBV7-9 with TRBJ1-1; D remains unclear. Germline V lookup: CDR1 SEHNR, CDR2 FQNEAQ (reference sequence). The ends were cut back, 2 bases at V and 3 bases at J, with 7 bases in the middle. This CDR3 contains 13 residues. DNA for the CDR3: TGTGCCAGCAGCTTATTGGGGTACACTGAAGCTTTCTTT. This sequence encodes CASSLLGYTEAFF.

In this sample, this clonotype turned up many times. The rearrangement joins TRBV27 to TRBJ1-5; D uncertain. Trimming cost V 0 bases and J 2 bases, with 8 bases left between them. The CDR3 is made up of 15 amino acids. Germline-derived CDR1 and CDR2 are MNHEY and SMNVEV (reference sequence). CDR3 in amino acids: CASSLSLLGNQPQHF. The CDR3 coding sequence is TGTGCCAGCAGTTTATCGCTATTGGGCAATCAGCCCCAGCATTTT.

The table lists this clonotype with many counts. This chain uses TRBV19 with TRBJ1-5, with D unclear. The CDR3 is made up of 13 amino acids. V dropped 7 bases and J dropped 7 bases, with 14 bases sitting between them. Germline values: CDR1 LNHDA, CDR2 SQIVND (reference sequence). In DNA form, the CDR3 reads TGTGCCAGTACTGAACAGAAGGGACAGCCCCAGCATTTT. It specifies CASTEQKGQPQHF.

This clonotype has just a few counts. The chain is built from TRBV24-1 and TRBJ2-2; 8 bases are a match to TRBD2. After removal of 1 base from V and 2 bases from J, the junction contained 5 bases not matched to a gene. The CDR3 runs to 17 residues. The V gene's germline CDR1 is KGHDR and CDR2 SFDVKD. CDR3 protein: CATSDLRRGANTGELFF. The CDR3 region has the DNA TGTGCCACCAGTGATTTAAGGCGGGGGGCTAACACCGGGGAGCTGTTTTTT.

This chain links TRBV19 with TRBJ1-5, with 7 bases identical to TRBD1. V lost 4 bases and J lost 0; bases outside the gene matches: 9. The V gene's germline CDR1 is LNHDA and CDR2 SQIVND (reference sequence). The CDR3 contains 17 residues. CDR3: CASSNTLGTASNQPQHF. CDR3 DNA sequence: TGTGCCAGTAGTAACACGCTTGGGACAGCTAGCAATCAGCCCCAGCATTTT.

Ten or more counts support this clonotype. The gene calls are TRBV6-6 and TRBJ1-5; D is possibly TRBD1 (6 bases). Germline V gives CDR1 MNHNY, CDR2 SVGAGI (reference sequence). V lost 2 bases and J lost 2, with 7 bases in between. The CDR3 consists of 14 residues. CDR3 loop: CASSYAGGNQPQHF. The CDR3 DNA is TGTGCCAGCAGTTACGCAGGGGGCAATCAGCCCCAGCATTTT.

Points on this clonotype: A much larger clone sits a single nucleotide away, making a read error possible. This chain uses TRBV18 with TRBJ1-1; no clear D. The ends were cut back, 6 bases at V and 1 base at J, with 15 bases in the middle. The germline V gene has CDR1 KGHSH and CDR2 LQKENI. The CDR3 runs 15 residues. The CDR3 DNA sequence: TGTGCCAGCTCTCCAATGGCACCGGGGAACACTGAAGCTTTCTTT. It translates to CASSPMAPGNTEAFF.

The chain joins TRBV4-1 to TRBJ2-5; unclear D gene. This CDR3 has 13 residues. Germline CDR1 reads MGHRA; CDR2 reads YSYEKL. V lost 1 base to trimming and J lost 5 bases, with 8 bases between them. CDR3 in amino acids: CASSQASSETQYF. DNA for the CDR3: TGCGCCAGCAGCCAAGCCTCAAGTGAGACCCAGTACTTC.

The chain couples TRBV20-1 to TRBJ2-3; 10 nucleotides align to TRBD2. Germline assignment: CDR1 DFQATT and CDR2 SNEGSKA (reference sequence). CDR3 length: 15 residues. V lost 2 bases to trimming and J lost 5 bases; unmatched junction nucleotides: 7. The CDR3 loop reads CSARPSGRRGDTQYF. The CDR3 DNA reads TGCAGTGCTAGACCTAGCGGGAGAAGGGGAGATACGCAGTATTTT.